This entry lists 7 T cell receptor beta chains sequenced from one sample in a study of blood T cell repertoires in COVID-19. Generated by immunoSEQ multiplex PCR, the TCRdb table keeps only in-frame clones and is missing some. The repertoire includes around 150,000 clones, roughly 88% of them detected once, and more than 9% sits in the top ten. Sample: peripheral blood. The receptors derive from a man in his sixties with active or convalescent COVID-19.

The chain combines TRBV4-1 with TRBJ1-6; 7 bases are a match to TRBD1. The junction had 4 bases not matched to a gene; V was cut back by 3 bases and J by 5 bases. Per germline, CDR1 MGHRA and CDR2 YSYEKL. The CDR3 spans 15 residues. CDR3 protein: CASSQPGQNNSPLHF. The CDR3 nucleotides are TGCGCCAGCAGCCAGCCGGGACAGAATAATTCACCCCTCCACTTT.

The V call is TRBV18, the J call TRBJ2-1, with no clear D. This CDR3 is 15 amino acids long. From germline, CDR1 is KGHSH and CDR2 LQKENI. V lost 5 bases and J 0 bases, leaving 11 bases between the germline ends. The CDR3 nucleotides read TGTGCCAGCTCAGTAACTCTGAGCTCCTACAATGAGCAGTTCTTC. Amino acids: CASSVTLSSYNEQFF.

V and J are TRBV29-1 and TRBJ1-5, with 10 bases identical to TRBD1. The CDR3 loop spans 14 amino acids. Germline lookup yields CDR1 SQVTM and CDR2 ANQGSEA. V trimming: 8 bases; J trimming: 1 base; junction bases outside the gene matches: 5. As DNA, the CDR3 is TGCAGCAGTGGGACAGGGGTAAGCAATCAGCCCCAGCATTTT. Its translation is CSSGTGVSNQPQHF.

The rearrangement links TRBV19 to TRBJ2-5; the D gene is possibly TRBD2 (6 bases). The germline gives CDR1 LNHDA, CDR2 SQIVND (reference sequence). This CDR3 region has 14 residues. V lost 3 bases to trimming and J lost 3 bases, with 11 bases between them. CDR3 sequence: CASSIGTPKETQYF. CDR3 bases: TGTGCCAGTAGTATTGGGACTCCTAAAGAGACCCAGTACTTC.

V is TRBV3-1 (or the pseudogene TRBV3-2) and J is TRBJ1-2; D perhaps matches TRBD1 (5 bases). CDR1 LGHDT and CDR2 YNNKEL come from the germline V gene (reference sequence). V was clipped by 2 bases and J by 1 base, with 8 bases between them. The CDR3 is 14 residues long. The CDR3 DNA is TGTGCCAGCAGCCAACTAGGGGATAACTATGGCTACACCTTC. It is translated as CASSQLGDNYGYTF.

This chain joins TRBV10-3 and TRBJ2-1; 9 positions match TRBD2. Germline V gives CDR1 ENHRY, CDR2 SYGVKD. The CDR3 totals 16 residues. V was clipped by 7 bases and J by 9 bases; unmatched bases: 16. CDR3 sequence: CAIMSSGSLGPSEQFF. The DNA of the CDR3 is TGTGCCATCATGAGTAGCGGGAGCCTCGGGCCTAGTGAGCAGTTCTTC.

This chain links TRBV24-1 with TRBJ2-2; TRBD1 matches at 7 bases. The CDR3 loop spans 17 amino acids. Per germline, CDR1 KGHDR and CDR2 SFDVKD. Trimming removed 2 bases from V and 0 bases from J; junction bases left unmatched: 5. The CDR3 spells CATSDSRGPPNTGELFF. The CDR3 DNA follows: TGTGCCACCAGTGATTCTAGGGGGCCCCCGAACACCGGGGAGCTGTTTTTT.